Listed here are 17 T cell receptor beta chains from one sample, sequenced in a study of blood T cell repertoires in COVID-19. Assay used: immunoSEQ multiplex PCR; TCRdb lists only in-frame clones, some missing. The sample records more than 80,000 clones, roughly four fifths being singletons. The sequenced sample was peripheral blood. These receptors all come from a man in his fifties or sixties with active or convalescent COVID-19.

This clone was counted once. V gene TRBV18 combines with J gene TRBJ2-1, with D perhaps matching TRBD2 (6 bases). Germline CDR1 KGHSH, CDR2 LQKENI. This CDR3 has 12 amino acids. V was clipped by 3 bases and J by 7 bases, with 7 bases between them. CDR3 sequence: CASSPRENEQFF. The CDR3 bases are TGTGCCAGCTCACCGCGGGAAAATGAGCAGTTCTTC. Supplemented by reference TRBV18 and TRBJ2-1, the full variable domain reads NAGVMQNPRHLVRRRGQEARLRCSPMKGHSHVYWYRQLPEEGLKFMVYLQKENIIDESGMPKERFSAEFPKEGPSILRIQQVVRGDSAAYFCASSPRENEQFFGPGTRLTVL.

The chain recombines TRBV30 with TRBJ1-5; 11 bases fit TRBD1. With 1 base clipped from V and 2 bases from J, the junction kept 7 bases outside the gene matches. The CDR3 length is 17 residues. Germline-derived CDR1 and CDR2 are GTSNPN and SVGIG (reference sequence). The CDR3 DNA reads as TGTGCCTGGAGTGAACGACCGGGACAGGGGGGCAATCAGCCCCAGCATTTT. Its protein is CAWSERPGQGGNQPQHF.

The chain couples TRBV15 to TRBJ1-2; possible D gene TRBD1, 6 bases. V dropped 0 bases and J dropped 5 bases, with 10 bases sitting between them. Germline V lookup: CDR1 LNHNV, CDR2 YYDKDF (reference sequence). The CDR3 is made up of 14 amino acids. CDR3 sequence (DNA): TGTGCCACCAGCAGAGACAGGGGAAAGTATGGCTACACCTTC. Translating gives CATSRDRGKYGYTF.

This clone was counted only a few times. The V call is TRBV5-1, the J call TRBJ2-7; 10 bases fit TRBD1. Trimming cost V 4 bases and J 4 bases; bases outside gene matches: 5. CDR1 is SGHRS and CDR2 is YFSETQ in the germline V gene. This CDR3 has 14 amino acids. The CDR3 DNA sequence: TGCGCCAGCAGCGCAGGGACAGGGGAGTACGAGCAGTACTTC. Its protein is CASSAGTGEYEQYF.

V is TRBV28 and J is TRBJ1-1; 8 nucleotides align to TRBD1. The CDR3 totals 15 residues. Germline CDR1 is MDHEN and CDR2 is SYDVKM. J was trimmed by 6 bases and V by 10 bases; bases with no gene match: 16. The chain's CDR3 is CATADRVYGWSEAFF. CDR3 DNA: TGTGCCACTGCGGACAGGGTTTATGGATGGTCTGAAGCTTTCTTT.

The chain is built from TRBV7-8 and TRBJ1-3; D call uncertain. Germline V CDR1 and CDR2: SGHVS, FQNEAQ. This CDR3 is 12 amino acids long. V was shortened by 5 bases and J by 3 bases, with 5 bases between the two germline ends. In nucleotides, the CDR3 is TGTGCCAGCAGCCTCAGTGGAAACACCATATATTTT. Translated: CASSLSGNTIYF.

The chain recombines TRBV30 with TRBJ1-4; a possible D gene is TRBD1 (6 bases). Germline-derived CDR1 and CDR2 are GTSNPN and SVGIG (reference sequence). Between the trimmed V and J ends, which lost 0 bases and 8 bases, there was a span of 10 bases. The CDR3 is 13 amino acids. The CDR3 spells CAWSVSGGEKLFF. Written as DNA, the CDR3 is TGTGCCTGGAGTGTCTCGGGGGGCGAAAAACTGTTTTTT. The whole variable domain, filled in from reference TRBV30 and TRBJ1-4, reads SQTIHQWPATLVQPVGSPLSLECTVEGTSNPNLYWYRQAAGRGLQLLFYSVGIGQISSEVPQNLSASRPQDRQFILSSKKLLLSDSGFYLCAWSVSGGEKLFFGSGTQLSVL.

J is TRBJ2-1 and V is TRBV4-1, with 11 bases identical to TRBD2. Losses at the gene ends were 2 bases for V and 0 bases for J; bases not matched to a gene: 6. CDR3 length equals 18 residues. Germline V CDR1 and CDR2: MGHRA, YSYEKL. The CDR3 nucleotides read TGCGCCAGCAGCCAAATTGGGACTAGCGGCCTCTCCTACAATGAGCAGTTCTTC. It translates to CASSQIGTSGLSYNEQFF.

The rearrangement joins TRBV5-6 to TRBJ2-2; 9 bases match TRBD2. This CDR3 is 16 amino acids long. Trimming at V came to 5 bases and at J to 0 bases, leaving 5 bases not matched to a gene. Germline V gene lookup returns CDR1 SGHDT and CDR2 YYEEEE. In DNA form, the CDR3 reads TGTGCCAGCAGTCCTTCTAGCGGGGCGAACACCGGGGAGCTGTTTTTT. Amino acids: CASSPSSGANTGELFF.

V is TRBV2 and J is TRBJ1-4, with TRBD1 identical over 11 bases. V dropped 7 bases and J dropped 5; count of bases not matched to a gene: 6. The germline gives CDR1 SNHLY, CDR2 FYNNEI. CDR3 length: 15 amino acids. The CDR3 is CASKTGTGGNEKLFF. In nucleotides, the CDR3 is TGTGCCAGCAAGACTGGGACAGGGGGGAATGAAAAACTGTTTTTT.

V and J are TRBV6-5 and TRBJ1-3, with D hard to call. Per germline, CDR1 MNHEY and CDR2 SVGAGI. This CDR3 has 16 residues. V was cut by 0 bases and J by 0 bases, with 9 bases left in between. The CDR3 is CASSYSASFSGNTIYF. The DNA for the CDR3 is TGTGCCAGCAGTTACTCAGCGTCTTTCTCTGGAAACACCATATATTTT.

V gene TRBV28 combines with J gene TRBJ1-4, with 9 bases matching TRBD1. CDR1 is MDHEN, CDR2 SYDVKM, per germline. This CDR3 spans 15 amino acids. Germline trimming cut 6 bases from V and 6 bases from J; bases unmatched to any gene: 8. CDR3 loop: CASREHRDRDEKLFF. CDR3 DNA sequence: TGTGCCAGCAGAGAACACCGGGACAGGGATGAAAAACTGTTTTTT.

This chain links TRBV28 with TRBJ1-5; no clear D. The V and J ends lost 5 bases and 6 bases respectively, with 8 bases between them. Germline CDR1 MDHEN, CDR2 SYDVKM. This CDR3 comprises 12 residues. CDR3 loop: CASSVTGQPQHF. The DNA for the CDR3 is TGTGCCAGCAGTGTGACGGGTCAGCCCCAGCATTTT.

V usage is TRBV7-9 and J usage is TRBJ2-1; a weak D match, TRBD2 (6 bases). Germline lookup yields CDR1 SEHNR and CDR2 FQNEAQ (reference sequence). Trimming took off 7 bases at V and 4 bases at J, with 17 bases between the two ends. The length of the CDR3 is 15 residues. As DNA, the CDR3 is TGTGCCAGCACCAACACCGGGAGCGGGTACAATGAGCAGTTCTTC. Protein product: CASTNTGSGYNEQFF.

This clone was detected once. J is TRBJ1-2 and V is TRBV3-1 (or the pseudogene TRBV3-2); possible D gene TRBD1, 5 bases. V gave up 2 bases and J gave up 3 bases, with 16 bases separating them. Germline loops: CDR1 LGHDT, CDR2 YNNKEL (reference sequence). The CDR3 contains 16 residues. CDR3 nucleotide sequence: TGTGCCAGCAGCCAATCCATAGACAGTGAGTACTATGGCTACACCTTC. As protein: CASSQSIDSEYYGYTF.

The J gene is TRBJ1-5, the V gene TRBV24-1, with D possibly being TRBD1 (6 bases). CDR3 length equals 16 residues. Germline CDR1 reads KGHDR; CDR2 reads SFDVKD. Between the trimmed V and J ends, which lost 4 bases and 0 bases, there was a span of 12 bases. The CDR3 loop is CATSEAGHSSNQPQHF. The DNA for the CDR3 is TGTGCCACCAGTGAAGCGGGACACTCTAGCAATCAGCCCCAGCATTTT.

The V gene is TRBV21-1, the J gene TRBJ2-5; TRBD1, the table's D call, was not compared with the DNA. TRBV21-1 is classified as a pseudogene. The CDR3 has 13 residues. For the CDR3, the DNA is TGTGCCAGCAAGGGGGCACGCCAAGAGACCCAGTACTTC. Its protein is CASKGARQETQYF.